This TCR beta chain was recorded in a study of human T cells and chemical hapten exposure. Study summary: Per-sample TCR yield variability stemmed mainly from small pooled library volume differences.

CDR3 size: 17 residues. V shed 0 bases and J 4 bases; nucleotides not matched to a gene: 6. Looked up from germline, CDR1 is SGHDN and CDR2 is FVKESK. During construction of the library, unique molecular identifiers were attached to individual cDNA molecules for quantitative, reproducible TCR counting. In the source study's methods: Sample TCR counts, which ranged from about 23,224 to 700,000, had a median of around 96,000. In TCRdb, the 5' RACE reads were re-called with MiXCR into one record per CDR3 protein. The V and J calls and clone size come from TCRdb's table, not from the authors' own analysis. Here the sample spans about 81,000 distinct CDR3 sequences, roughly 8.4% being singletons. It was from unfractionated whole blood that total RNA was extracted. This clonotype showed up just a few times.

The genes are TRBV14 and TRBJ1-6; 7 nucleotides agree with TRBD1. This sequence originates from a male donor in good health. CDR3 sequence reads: CASSQDVRGRYNSPLHF. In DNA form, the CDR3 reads TGTGCCAGCAGCCAAGATGTCAGGGGGAGGTATAATTCACCCCTCCACTTT.